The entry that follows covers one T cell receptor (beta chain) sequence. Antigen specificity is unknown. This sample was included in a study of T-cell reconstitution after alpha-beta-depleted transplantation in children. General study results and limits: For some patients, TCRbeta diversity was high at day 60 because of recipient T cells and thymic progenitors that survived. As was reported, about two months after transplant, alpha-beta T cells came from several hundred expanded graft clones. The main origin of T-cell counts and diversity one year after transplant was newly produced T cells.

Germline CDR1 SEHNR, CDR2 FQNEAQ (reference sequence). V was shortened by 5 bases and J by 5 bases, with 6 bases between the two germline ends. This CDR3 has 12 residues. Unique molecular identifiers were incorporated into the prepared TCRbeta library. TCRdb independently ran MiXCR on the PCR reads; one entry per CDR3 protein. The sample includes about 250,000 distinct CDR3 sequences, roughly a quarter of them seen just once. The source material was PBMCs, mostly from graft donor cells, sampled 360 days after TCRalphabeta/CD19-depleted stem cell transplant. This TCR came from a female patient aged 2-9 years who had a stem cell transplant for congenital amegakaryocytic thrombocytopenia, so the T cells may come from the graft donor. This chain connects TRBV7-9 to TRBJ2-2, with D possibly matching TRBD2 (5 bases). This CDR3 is CASSRGTGELFF. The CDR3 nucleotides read TGTGCCAGCAGCCGAGGGACCGGGGAGCTGTTTTTT. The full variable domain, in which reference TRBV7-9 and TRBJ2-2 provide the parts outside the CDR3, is DTGVSQNPRHKITKRGQNVTFRCDPISEHNRLYWYRQTLGQGPEFLTYFQNEAQLEKSRLLSDRFSAERPKGSFSTLEIQRTEQGDSAMYLCASSRGTGELFFGEGSRLTVL.